Following are 14 T cell receptor beta chains from one sample sequenced in a study of OX40 agonist ivuxolimab in advanced cancers. Data came from immunoSEQ multiplex PCR; TCRdb stores just in-frame clones and leaves some out. The sample consists of tens of thousands of clones, about 76% of them appearing once. The sequences come from CD4+ or CD8+ T cells sorted from blood, collected in a trial of the OX40 agonist ivuxolimab. These receptors all stem from an adult with an advanced solid tumor such as melanoma, head and neck, liver or kidney cancer.

This chain links TRBV15 with TRBJ2-1; 11 positions agree with TRBD2. This CDR3 contains 17 residues. V gave up 5 bases and J gave up 3 bases; unmatched junction bases: 9. Germline V CDR1 and CDR2: LNHNV, YYDKDF (reference sequence). Written as DNA, the CDR3 is TGTGCCACCAGCCCTGATCTAGCGGGGGGTTTCTACAATGAGCAGTTCTTC. Protein: CATSPDLAGGFYNEQFF.

CDR3 in DNA: TGTGCCAGCAGCCCCGTTCAGGTGGGGATAGCCAAAAACATTCAGTACTTC. It yields the protein CASSPVQVGIAKNIQYF. The chain employs TRBV7-9 and TRBJ2-4; D uncertain. The V gene's germline CDR1 is SEHNR and CDR2 FQNEAQ (reference sequence). This CDR3 spans 17 amino acids. Trimming stripped 5 bases from V and 0 bases from J, with 17 bases between.

This clone was seen a handful of times. V and J are TRBV18 and TRBJ2-7, with D possibly being TRBD2 (5 bases). This CDR3 contains 17 residues. Trimming left V 2 bases short and J 2 bases short, with 19 bases between. Germline CDR1 and CDR2: KGHSH and LQKENI. The CDR3 protein is CASSPILGSGEPYEQYF. CDR3 coding DNA: TGTGCCAGCTCACCAATTTTGGGGAGCGGAGAGCCCTACGAGCAGTACTTC.

As DNA, the CDR3 is TGTGCCATCAGTCCGGACAGGAACACTGAAGCTTTCTTT. Residues: CAISPDRNTEAFF. V is TRBV10-3 and J is TRBJ1-1, with D possibly matching TRBD1 (6 bases). Germline V gene sequence: CDR1 ENHRY, CDR2 SYGVKD. The CDR3 sequence is 13 residues long. Trimming took 5 bases from V and 1 from J, leaving 8 bases between them.

V and J are TRBV30 and TRBJ1-3, with D perhaps TRBD1 (5 bases). Per the germline V gene, CDR1 is GTSNPN and CDR2 is SVGIG (reference sequence). V lost 8 bases, J lost 7 bases, and 21 bases lay in between. This CDR3 is built from 14 residues. CDR3 sequence: CAAYPLGVWNTIYF. Here the CDR3 DNA reads TGTGCCGCTTACCCTCTAGGGGTTTGGAACACCATATATTTT.

The rearrangement links TRBV27 to TRBJ1-2, with D possibly matching TRBD1 (5 bases). Germline CDR1 is MNHEY and CDR2 is SMNVEV (reference sequence). V shed 6 bases and J shed 3 bases, with 20 bases lying between them. There are 16 residues in the CDR3. CDR3 sequence (DNA): TGTGCCAGCAGCCCATCGTGGGGGGAGAGGGACTATGGCTACACCTTC. Its translation is CASSPSWGERDYGYTF.

This chain links TRBV5-4 with TRBJ2-1; D might be TRBD2 (7 bases). CDR1 is SGHNT and CDR2 is YYREEE in the germline V gene (reference sequence). The CDR3 contains 15 residues. Trimming took off 2 bases at V and 6 bases at J, with 15 bases between the two ends. DNA of the CDR3: TGTGCCAGCAGCTTCAAGGGGGGGGCTCCCAATGAGCAGTTCTTC. It is translated as CASSFKGGAPNEQFF. Complete variable domain (other parts from reference TRBV5-4 and TRBJ2-1): ETGVTQSPTHLIKTRGQQVTLRCSSQSGHNTVSWYQQALGQGPQFIFQYYREEENGRGNFPPRFSGLQFPNYSSELNVNALELDDSALYLCASSFKGGAPNEQFFGPGTRLTVL.

The chain has TRBV28 and TRBJ2-7; D may be TRBD1 (6 bases). This CDR3 is built from 14 residues. Germline V gene sequence: CDR1 MDHEN, CDR2 SYDVKM. Trimming cost V 7 bases and J 1 base, with 14 bases left between them. CDR3 sequence (DNA): TGTGCCAGCACCCCGACGGGACAATCCTACGAGCAGTACGTC. Protein product: CASTPTGQSYEQYV.

This chain links TRBV27 with TRBJ2-5; unclear D gene. The assigned J gene may be wrong: the sequence end matches TRBJ2-7 better. The CDR3 consists of 13 residues. CDR1 and CDR2 (germline): MNHEY, SMNVEV (reference sequence). CDR3 sequence reads: CASSLSTPYEQYF. CDR3 bases: TGTGCCAGCAGTTTATCTACCCCCTACGAGCAGTACTTC.

The V call is TRBV7-9, the J call TRBJ1-5; TRBD1 might be the D (5 bases). V was pared by 7 bases and J by 8 bases, with 15 bases between. The CDR3 covers 13 residues. The germline V gene encodes CDR1 SEHNR and CDR2 FQNEAQ (reference sequence). Written as DNA, the CDR3 is TGTGCCAGCACCCCGGACGGGGGGAAGCCCCAGCATTTT. Translated: CASTPDGGKPQHF.

The genes are TRBV19 and TRBJ2-1, with TRBD2 matching 8 bases. J was trimmed by 9 bases and V by 3 bases; bases with no gene match: 7. The V gene's germline CDR1 is LNHDA and CDR2 SQIVND (reference sequence). The length of the CDR3 is 14 residues. The CDR3 loop is CASSMGLGGSEQFF. As DNA, the CDR3 is TGTGCCAGTAGTATGGGACTAGGGGGGAGTGAGCAGTTCTTC.

V and J are TRBV11-2 and TRBJ1-1, with TRBD1 matching over 8 bases. CDR1 SGHAT and CDR2 FQNNGV come from the germline V gene. The CDR3 consists of 14 residues. V was clipped by 6 bases and J by 7 bases; unmatched bases: 10. The CDR3, as DNA: TGTGCCAGCAGTCGCGACAGGGGCGGTGGTGAAGCTTTCTTT. Translating it yields CASSRDRGGGEAFF.

This clone was found once. The chain has TRBV11-3 and TRBJ2-1; 8 nucleotides match TRBD1. This CDR3 region has 14 residues. V dropped 5 bases and J dropped 7; count of bases not matched to a gene: 7. Per germline, CDR1 SGHNT and CDR2 YENEEA. The CDR3 spells CASSHRTGRNEQFF. CDR3 coding DNA: TGTGCCAGCAGCCACAGGACAGGGCGAAATGAGCAGTTCTTC.

The chain employs TRBV6-6 and TRBJ1-3, with D unresolved. This CDR3 region has 15 residues. Germline V lookup: CDR1 MNHNY, CDR2 SVGAGI (reference sequence). The germline V and J ends were trimmed by 2 bases and 0 bases, with 8 bases remaining between them. The CDR3 nucleotides read TGTGCCAGCAGTTACGTAGGGAGCTCTGGAAACACCATATATTTT. This translates into CASSYVGSSGNTIYF.